The rows below give T cell receptor beta chains drawn from one sample of a study of control samples from healthy donors and cancer patients. Sequenced by immunoSEQ multiplex PCR; TCRdb stores in-frame clones only, minus some. This sample has 140,000 to 150,000 clones, with around nine tenths found just once. The sequencing sample was made of blood. These receptor sequences come from a man between 25 and 39 years old in good health. CDR3s leave out the opening cysteine and the closing phenylalanine or tryptophan. The order of the fields is J gene, V gene, CDR3 protein.

J: TRBJ1-6; V: TRBV5-1; CDR3: ASSQAQGLFSPLH
J: TRBJ2-3; V: TRBV18; CDR3: ASSPTATDTQY
J: TRBJ2-7; V: TRBV2; CDR3: ASWLDGSYEQY
J: TRBJ2-7; V: TRBV6-5; CDR3: ASILDQGRRVQY
J: TRBJ2-7; V: TRBV5-4; CDR3: ASSPTRDSSYEQY
J: TRBJ1-1; V: TRBV5-4; CDR3: ASSPGTSTEAF
J: TRBJ2-5; V: TRBV5-4; CDR3: ASSLPQERETQY
J: TRBJ2-3; V: TRBV21-1; CDR3: ASSKARDRRTDTQY
J: TRBJ2-1; V: TRBV4-3; CDR3: ASMQWGGRGDEQF
J: TRBJ1-2; V: TRBV7-2; CDR3: ASSLLTYINYGYT
J: TRBJ2-7; V: TRBV11-3; CDR3: ASATSGASSYEQY
J: TRBJ2-1; V: TRBV11-2; CDR3: ASSLSGSSYNEQF
J: TRBJ2-6; V: TRBV7-2; CDR3: ASSANRGSGANVLT
J: TRBJ1-5; V: TRBV5-6; CDR3: ASSLGGGQPQH
J: TRBJ1-2; V: TRBV4-1; CDR3: ASSQDPRLRASYGYT
J: TRBJ2-3; V: TRBV7-8; CDR3: ASILGGSRDTQY
J: TRBJ2-1; V: TRBV6-1; CDR3: ASSDDRGNYNEQF
J: TRBJ1-1; V: TRBV7-3; CDR3: ASSPQGGTEAF
J: TRBJ2-2; V: TRBV9; CDR3: ASRGAGTGELF
J: TRBJ2-7; V: TRBV11-2; CDR3: ASSPEGNEQY
J: TRBJ2-3; V: TRBV6-1; CDR3: ASSEETGGALLSTDTQY
J: TRBJ2-7; V: TRBV19; CDR3: ASSPKGITGTRGAEQY
J: TRBJ1-1; V: TRBV19; CDR3: ASSIDGNTEAF
J: TRBJ2-1; V: TRBV15; CDR3: ATESTYNEQF
J: TRBJ2-7; V: TRBV7-2; CDR3: ASSPWGPSYEQY
J: TRBJ2-5; V: TRBV29-1; CDR3: SPEPGGCETQY
J: TRBJ2-7; V: TRBV3-1/TRBV3-2; CDR3: ASSQPKAKTATYEQY
J: TRBJ1-1; V: TRBV10-3; CDR3: AISNVGANTEAF
J: TRBJ1-5; V: TRBV7-8; CDR3: ASSLEGNSNQPQH
J: TRBJ2-7; V: TRBV3-1/TRBV3-2; CDR3: ASSQGDRVYEQY
J: TRBJ2-3; V: TRBV5-1; CDR3: ASSLWGDRSDTQY
J: TRBJ2-3; V: TRBV6-5; CDR3: ASRRGQGGTDTQY
J: TRBJ1-6; V: TRBV10-3; CDR3: AIRGTRDNSPLH
J: TRBJ2-7; V: TRBV7-2; CDR3: ASSLERVPSYEQY
J: TRBJ1-1; V: TRBV18; CDR3: ASSPGAGYSVTEAF
J: TRBJ1-2; V: TRBV5-1; CDR3: ASSSAGADYGYT
J: TRBJ2-3; V: TRBV6-6; CDR3: ASSDSWGQDTDTQY
J: TRBJ2-5; V: TRBV14; CDR3: ASSQAGRGWETQY
J: TRBJ1-3; V: TRBV9; CDR3: ASSRDRATTGNTIY
J: TRBJ2-7; V: TRBV5-8; CDR3: ASMLTGTYEQY
J: TRBJ1-2; V: TRBV7-3; CDR3: ASSLGQSGYT
J: TRBJ1-1; V: TRBV30; CDR3: AWTRNTGTEAF
J: TRBJ2-1; V: TRBV7-9; CDR3: ASSPPGPSGNEQF
J: TRBJ1-2; V: TRBV7-2; CDR3: ASSFAGTMGGYT
J: TRBJ2-7; V: TRBV3-1/TRBV3-2; CDR3: ASSRTQAAYEQY
J: TRBJ1-1; V: TRBV29-1; CDR3: SALGYRAVMNTEAF